This is a list of T cell receptor beta chains from one sample in a study of blood T cell repertoires in COVID-19. Repertoires were generated with immunoSEQ multiplex PCR, while TCRdb's copy carries only in-frame clones and drops some. The sample has about 170,000 clones, approximately 90% seen once. Sequenced sample: peripheral blood. The receptors shown here come from a man younger than 30 with active or convalescent COVID-19. Both conserved end residues are trimmed from each CDR3. The order of the fields is D gene, J gene, V gene, CDR3 protein. A D gene is named only where the DNA matches it firmly.

TRBD1	TRBJ1-3	TRBV7-2	ASKPGQVGNTIY
.	TRBJ1-1	TRBV19	ASSIIGAGSNTEAF
.	TRBJ1-2	TRBV24-1	ATSDSGLEYGYT
TRBD1	TRBJ1-5	TRBV2	ASSEDRRQPQH
.	TRBJ2-1	TRBV7-8	ASSLESGEGGNEQF
.	TRBJ2-1	TRBV7-2	ASSLRTGRGSYNEQF
TRBD1	TRBJ1-5	TRBV7-2	ASSLEGQGNQPQH
TRBD2	TRBJ2-3	TRBV5-6	ASSRRTSGGADTQY
TRBD1	TRBJ1-2	TRBV5-4	ASSLTTGETDGYT
TRBD1	TRBJ1-5	TRBV15	ATSRERTGYQPQH
TRBD1	TRBJ2-5	TRBV3-1/TRBV3-2	ASSPIAGTGLVTQY
.	TRBJ1-2	TRBV7-8	ASSLLPGPSYGYT
TRBD2	TRBJ2-1	TRBV5-4	ASSLLAGNPDNEQF
.	TRBJ1-1	TRBV2	ASSDYSHTEAF
.	TRBJ2-1	TRBV24-1	ATSDLSGNEQF
TRBD1	TRBJ1-6	TRBV2	ASYGQVDSSYNSPLH
.	TRBJ1-2	TRBV30	ALYWRGYT
TRBD2	TRBJ2-5	TRBV11-3	ASSFLAGARGEETQY
.	TRBJ2-5	TRBV7-3	ASSPTLSETQY
.	TRBJ2-1	TRBV7-3	ASSLMGGGSYNEQF
.	TRBJ2-7	TRBV12-3/TRBV12-4	ASSSSYEQY
.	TRBJ1-5	TRBV7-9	ASSPLIQPQH
.	TRBJ1-1	TRBV11-2	ASSLDPGGTEAF
TRBD1	TRBJ1-2	TRBV5-1	ASSPRQGVDYGYT